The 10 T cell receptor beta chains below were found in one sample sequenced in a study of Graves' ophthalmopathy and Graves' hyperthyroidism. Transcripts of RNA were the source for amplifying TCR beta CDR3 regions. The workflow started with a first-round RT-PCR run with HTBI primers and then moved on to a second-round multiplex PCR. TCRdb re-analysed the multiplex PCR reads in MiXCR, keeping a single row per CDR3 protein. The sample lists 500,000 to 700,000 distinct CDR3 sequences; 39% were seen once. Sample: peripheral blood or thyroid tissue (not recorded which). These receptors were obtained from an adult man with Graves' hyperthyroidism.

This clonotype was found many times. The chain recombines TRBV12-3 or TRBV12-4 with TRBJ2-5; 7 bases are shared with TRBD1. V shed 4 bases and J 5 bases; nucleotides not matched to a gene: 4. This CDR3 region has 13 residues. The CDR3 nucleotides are TGTGCCAGCAGTTCAAGGGGGCGTGAGACCCAGTACTTC. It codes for CASSSRGRETQYF.

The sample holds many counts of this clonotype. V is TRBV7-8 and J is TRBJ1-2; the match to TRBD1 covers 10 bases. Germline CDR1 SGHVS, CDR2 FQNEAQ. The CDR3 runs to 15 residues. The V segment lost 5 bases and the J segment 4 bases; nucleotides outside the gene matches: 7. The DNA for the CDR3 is TGTGCCAGCAGCCTCGGGGACAGGGGTACCTATGGCTACACCTTC. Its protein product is CASSLGDRGTYGYTF.

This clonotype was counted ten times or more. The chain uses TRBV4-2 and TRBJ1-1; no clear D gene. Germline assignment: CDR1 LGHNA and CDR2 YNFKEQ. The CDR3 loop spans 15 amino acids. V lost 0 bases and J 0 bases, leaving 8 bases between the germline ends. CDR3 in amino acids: CASSQDRFMNTEAFF. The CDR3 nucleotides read TGTGCCAGCAGCCAAGACAGGTTTATGAACACTGAAGCTTTCTTT.

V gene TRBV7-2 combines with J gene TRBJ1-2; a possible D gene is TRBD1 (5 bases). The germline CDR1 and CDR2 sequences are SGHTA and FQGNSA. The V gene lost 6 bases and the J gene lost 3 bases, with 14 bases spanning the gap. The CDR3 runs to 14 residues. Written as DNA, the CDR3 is TGTGCCAGCAGTACCGGGAGGGACCACTATGGCTACACCTTC. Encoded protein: CASSTGRDHYGYTF.

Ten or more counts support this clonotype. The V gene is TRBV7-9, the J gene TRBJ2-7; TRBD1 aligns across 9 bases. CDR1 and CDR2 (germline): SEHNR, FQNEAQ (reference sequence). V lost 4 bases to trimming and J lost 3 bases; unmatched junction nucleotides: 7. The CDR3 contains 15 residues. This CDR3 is CASSSNRGPYYEQYF. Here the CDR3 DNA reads TGTGCCAGCAGCTCGAACAGGGGGCCCTACTACGAGCAGTACTTC.

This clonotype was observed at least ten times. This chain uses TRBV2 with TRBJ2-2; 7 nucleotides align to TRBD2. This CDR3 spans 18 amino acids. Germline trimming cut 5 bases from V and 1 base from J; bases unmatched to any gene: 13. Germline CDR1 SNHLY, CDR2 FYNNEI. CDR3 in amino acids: CASSPTPPRGRNTGELFF. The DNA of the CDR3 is TGTGCCAGCAGTCCAACCCCTCCGCGCGGGAGGAACACCGGGGAGCTGTTTTTT.

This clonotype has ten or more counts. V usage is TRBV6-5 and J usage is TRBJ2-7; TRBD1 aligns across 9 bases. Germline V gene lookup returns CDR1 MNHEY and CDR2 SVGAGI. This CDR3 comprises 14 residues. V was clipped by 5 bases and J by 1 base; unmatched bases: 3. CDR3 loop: CASSKTGGSYEQYF. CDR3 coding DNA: TGTGCCAGCAGTAAGACAGGGGGATCCTACGAGCAGTACTTC.

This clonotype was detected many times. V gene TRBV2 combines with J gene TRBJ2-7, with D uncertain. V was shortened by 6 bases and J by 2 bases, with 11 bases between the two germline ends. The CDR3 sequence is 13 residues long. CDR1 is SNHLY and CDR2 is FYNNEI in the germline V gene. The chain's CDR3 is CASRIGPAYEQYF. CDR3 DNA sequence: TGTGCCAGCAGGATCGGACCCGCCTACGAGCAGTACTTC.

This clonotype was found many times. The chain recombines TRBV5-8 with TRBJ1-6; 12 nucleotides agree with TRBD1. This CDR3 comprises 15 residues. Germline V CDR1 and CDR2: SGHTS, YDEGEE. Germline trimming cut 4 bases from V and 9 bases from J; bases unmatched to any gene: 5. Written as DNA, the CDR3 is TGTGCCAGCAGCAACCGGGACAGGGGGCTTTCACCCCTCCACTTT. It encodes CASSNRDRGLSPLHF.

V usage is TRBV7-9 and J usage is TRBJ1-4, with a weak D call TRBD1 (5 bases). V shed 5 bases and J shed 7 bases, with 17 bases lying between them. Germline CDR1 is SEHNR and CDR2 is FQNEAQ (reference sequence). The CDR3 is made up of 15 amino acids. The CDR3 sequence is CASSQDIGVFEKLFF. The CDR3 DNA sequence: TGTGCCAGCAGCCAAGATATAGGGGTCTTTGAAAAACTGTTTTTT.